This T cell receptor (beta chain) was identified in a study of blood T cell repertoires in COVID-19. Study information: From the United States, Italy and Spain came samples of acute and convalescent COVID-19. The cDNA or gDNA used as material had been derived from T cells, B-cell-depleted T cells, or PBMCs.

In the authors' methods: Nucleated cell counts were estimated from reference gene primer amplification. TCRdb keeps only in-frame clones here, not all; method: immunoSEQ multiplex PCR. D and trimming were read from the DNA, whereas the V and J calls and clone size are those reported in that table. This table has 220,000 or so clones, about 80% appearing once. V was cut by 0 bases and J by 0 bases, with 9 bases left in between. The length of the CDR3 is 16 residues. The TCR sequence derives from a woman aged 60 to 75 with acute or convalescent COVID-19. The J gene is TRBJ1-3, the V gene TRBV23-1; possible D gene TRBD1, 5 bases. TRBV23-1 is an ORF, with its function uncertain. Material for sequencing was peripheral blood. CDR3 amino acids: CASSQSRAHSGNTIYF. The CDR3 DNA is TGCGCCAGCAGTCAATCCAGGGCTCACTCTGGAAACACCATATATTTT.